This TCR beta chain derives from a study of blood T cell repertoires in COVID-19. About the research overall: Material from acute and convalescent COVID-19 was sourced from the United States, Italy and Spain. PBMCs, B-cell-depleted T cells, or T cells were the source of the cDNA or gDNA that made up the material.

This clone was detected many times. The V end lost 0 bases, the J end lost 4 bases, and 9 bases lay between the germline ends. Germline CDR1 and CDR2: PRHDT and FYEKMQ (reference sequence). The CDR3 length is 14 residues. Authors' processing steps: Reference gene primer amplification in the assay estimated nucleated cell counts. TCRdb keeps only in-frame clones here, not all; method: immunoSEQ multiplex PCR. The V and J calls and clone size come from that table; D and trimming were worked out from the DNA. The table has around 150,000 clones, 80% seen once. This sequence was found in a man in his forties who had recovered from COVID-19. The chain has TRBV13 and TRBJ1-2, with D maybe TRBD1 (5 bases). Material: PBMCs or T cells enriched from blood (not recorded which). Here the CDR3 reads CASSLGSGGYGYTF. CDR3 DNA sequence: TGTGCCAGCAGCTTAGGTTCGGGGGGCTATGGCTACACCTTC.